The clone carrying this T cell receptor beta chain was seen repeatedly, ten times or more. Its antigen is still unknown. The record originates from a study of neurological immune-mediated disorders. Each sequencing run yielded over 180 million TCR-beta sequences from 15-18 subjects. A single record per CDR3 protein comes from TCRdb applying MiXCR to the 5' RACE reads. This sample has more than 45,000 distinct CDR3 sequences; around 10% occur once, and the top ten carry 1.5% to 2%. Individuals who volunteered at a blood bank located in Maryland, USA, made up the group of healthy controls. This CDR3 contains 13 residues. The germline V gene encodes CDR1 MNHEY and CDR2 SVGEGT. V gave up 2 bases and J gave up 4 bases, with 8 bases separating them. Study-level results: Falling below healthy controls, multiple sclerosis showed the least TCR clonal expansion, while HTLV-1-associated myelopathy showed the most.

The chain couples TRBV6-2 or TRBV6-3 to TRBJ1-1, with unresolved D. This clonotype was sampled from a man between 60 and 75 years old in good health. Sequencing was performed on PBMCs. The CDR3 region is CASSYRPGTEAFF. CDR3 bases: TGTGCCAGCAGTTACAGGCCGGGCACTGAAGCTTTCTTT.